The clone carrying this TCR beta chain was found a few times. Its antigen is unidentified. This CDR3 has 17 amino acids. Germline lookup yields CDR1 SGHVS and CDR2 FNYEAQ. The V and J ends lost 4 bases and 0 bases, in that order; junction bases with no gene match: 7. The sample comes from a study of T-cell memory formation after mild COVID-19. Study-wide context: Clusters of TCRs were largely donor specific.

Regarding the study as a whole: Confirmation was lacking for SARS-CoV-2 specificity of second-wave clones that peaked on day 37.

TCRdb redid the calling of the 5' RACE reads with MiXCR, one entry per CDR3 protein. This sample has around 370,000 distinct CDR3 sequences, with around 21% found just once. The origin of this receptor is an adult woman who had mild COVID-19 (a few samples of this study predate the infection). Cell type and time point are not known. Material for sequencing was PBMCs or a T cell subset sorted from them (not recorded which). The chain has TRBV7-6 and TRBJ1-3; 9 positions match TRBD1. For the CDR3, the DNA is TGTGCCAGCAGCTCCAGGACAGGGGCCTACTCTGGAAACACCATATATTTT. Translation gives CASSSRTGAYSGNTIYF. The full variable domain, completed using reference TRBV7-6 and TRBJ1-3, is GAGVSQSPRYKVTKRGQDVALRCDPISGHVSLYWYRQALGQGPEFLTYFNYEAQQDKSGLPNDRFSAERPEGSISTLTIQRTEQRDSAMYRCASSSRTGAYSGNTIYFGEGSWLTVV.